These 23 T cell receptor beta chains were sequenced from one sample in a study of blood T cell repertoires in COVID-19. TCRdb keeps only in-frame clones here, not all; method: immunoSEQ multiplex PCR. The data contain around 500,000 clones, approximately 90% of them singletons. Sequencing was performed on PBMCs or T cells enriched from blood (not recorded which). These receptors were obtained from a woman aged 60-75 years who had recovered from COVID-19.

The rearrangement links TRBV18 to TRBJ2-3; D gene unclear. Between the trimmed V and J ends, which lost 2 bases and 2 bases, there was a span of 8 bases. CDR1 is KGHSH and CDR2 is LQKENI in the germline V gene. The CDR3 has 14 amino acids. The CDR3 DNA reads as TGTGCCAGCTCACCAAACAGCTACACAGATACGCAGTATTTT. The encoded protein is CASSPNSYTDTQYF.

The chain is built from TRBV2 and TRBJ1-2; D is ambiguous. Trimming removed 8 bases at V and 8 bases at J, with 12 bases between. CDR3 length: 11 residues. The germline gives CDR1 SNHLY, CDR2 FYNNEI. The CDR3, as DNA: TGTGCCAGCCCATCCGCAGGCGGCTACACCTTC. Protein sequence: CASPSAGGYTF.

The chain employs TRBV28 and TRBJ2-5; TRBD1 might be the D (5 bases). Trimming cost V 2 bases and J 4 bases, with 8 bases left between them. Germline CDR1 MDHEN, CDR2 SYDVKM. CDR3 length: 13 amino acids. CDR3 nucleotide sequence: TGTGCCAGCAGTTTAAGACAGAGAGAGACCCAGTACTTC. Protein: CASSLRQRETQYF.

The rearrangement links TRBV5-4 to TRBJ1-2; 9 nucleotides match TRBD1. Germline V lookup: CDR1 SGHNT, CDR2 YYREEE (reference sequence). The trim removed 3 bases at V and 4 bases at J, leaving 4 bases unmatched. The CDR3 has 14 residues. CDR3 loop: CASSSPGQGYGYTF. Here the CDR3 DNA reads TGTGCCAGCAGCTCCCCGGGACAGGGCTATGGCTACACCTTC.

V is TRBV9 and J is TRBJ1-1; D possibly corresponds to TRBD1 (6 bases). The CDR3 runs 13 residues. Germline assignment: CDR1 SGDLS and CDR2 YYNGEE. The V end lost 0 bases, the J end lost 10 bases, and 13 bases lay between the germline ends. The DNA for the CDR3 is TGTGCCAGCAGCGTAGACGGGGGGCGTCCAGCTTTCTTT. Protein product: CASSVDGGRPAFF.

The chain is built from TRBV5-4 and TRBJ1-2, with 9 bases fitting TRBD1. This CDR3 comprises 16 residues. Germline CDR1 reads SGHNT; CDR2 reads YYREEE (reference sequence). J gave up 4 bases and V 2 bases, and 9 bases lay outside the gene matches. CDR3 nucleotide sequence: TGTGCCAGCAGCTTACGGGACAGGGAGGCTCTCTATGGCTACACCTTC. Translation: CASSLRDREALYGYTF.

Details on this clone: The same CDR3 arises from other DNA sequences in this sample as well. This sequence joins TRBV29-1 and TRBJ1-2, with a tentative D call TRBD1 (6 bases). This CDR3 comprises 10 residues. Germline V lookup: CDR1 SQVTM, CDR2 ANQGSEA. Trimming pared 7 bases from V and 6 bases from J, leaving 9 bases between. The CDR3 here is CSAGEDGYTF. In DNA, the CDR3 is TGCAGCGCAGGGGAGGATGGCTACACCTTC.

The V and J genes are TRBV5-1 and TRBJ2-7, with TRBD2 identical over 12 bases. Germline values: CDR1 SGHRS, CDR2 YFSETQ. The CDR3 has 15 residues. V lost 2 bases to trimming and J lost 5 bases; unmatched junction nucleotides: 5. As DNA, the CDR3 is TGCGCCAGCAGCTTCCCACTAGCGGGGGGTAACGAGCAGTACTTC. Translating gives CASSFPLAGGNEQYF.

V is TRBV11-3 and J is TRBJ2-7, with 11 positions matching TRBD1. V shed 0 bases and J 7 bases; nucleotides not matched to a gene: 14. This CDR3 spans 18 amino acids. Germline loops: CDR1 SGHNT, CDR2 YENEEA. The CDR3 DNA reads TGTGCCAGCAGCTTAGACATTTCACGTGGACAGGGGGCAGGAGAGCAGTACGTC. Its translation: CASSLDISRGQGAGEQYV.

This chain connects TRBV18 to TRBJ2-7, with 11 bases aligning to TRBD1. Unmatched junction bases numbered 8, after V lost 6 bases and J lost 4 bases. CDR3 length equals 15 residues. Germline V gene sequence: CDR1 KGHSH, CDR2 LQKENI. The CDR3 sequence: CASSRDRGSAYEQYV. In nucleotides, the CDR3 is TGTGCCAGCTCCCGGGACAGGGGGTCTGCGTACGAGCAGTACGTC.

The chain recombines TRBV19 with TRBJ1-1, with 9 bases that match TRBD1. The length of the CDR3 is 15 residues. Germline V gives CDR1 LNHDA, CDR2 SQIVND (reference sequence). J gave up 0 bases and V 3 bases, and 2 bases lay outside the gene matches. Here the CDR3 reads CASSMGDRVNTEAFF. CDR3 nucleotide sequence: TGTGCCAGTAGTATGGGGGACAGGGTGAACACTGAAGCTTTCTTT.

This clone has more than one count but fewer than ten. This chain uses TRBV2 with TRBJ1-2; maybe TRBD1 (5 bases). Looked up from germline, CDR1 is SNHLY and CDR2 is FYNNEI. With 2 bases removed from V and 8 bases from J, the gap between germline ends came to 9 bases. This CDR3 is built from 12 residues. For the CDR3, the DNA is TGTGCCAGCAGTGAACAGGGCTTCGGCTACACCTTC. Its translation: CASSEQGFGYTF.

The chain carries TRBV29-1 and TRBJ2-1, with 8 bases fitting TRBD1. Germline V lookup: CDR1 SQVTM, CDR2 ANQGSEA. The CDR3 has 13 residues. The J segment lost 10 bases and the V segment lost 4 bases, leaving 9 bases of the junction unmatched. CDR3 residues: CSVAETGGTEQFF. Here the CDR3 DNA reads TGCAGCGTTGCGGAAACAGGGGGGACGGAGCAGTTCTTC.

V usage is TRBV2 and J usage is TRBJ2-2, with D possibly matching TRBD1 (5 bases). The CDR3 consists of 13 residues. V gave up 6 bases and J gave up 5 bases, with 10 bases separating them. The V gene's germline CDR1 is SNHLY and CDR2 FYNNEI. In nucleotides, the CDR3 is TGTGCCAGCAGCGGACACGGAACCGGGGAGCTGTTTTTT. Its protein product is CASSGHGTGELFF.

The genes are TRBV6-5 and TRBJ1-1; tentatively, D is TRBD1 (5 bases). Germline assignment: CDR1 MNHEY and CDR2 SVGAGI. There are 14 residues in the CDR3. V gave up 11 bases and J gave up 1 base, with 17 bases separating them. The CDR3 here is CAATSIRGNTEAFF. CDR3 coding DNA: TGTGCCGCCACATCGATTAGGGGGAACACTGAAGCTTTCTTT.

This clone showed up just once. The CDR3 loop reads CASSYTGDPYNEQFF. The CDR3 coding sequence is TGCGCCAGCAGCTACACAGGGGACCCCTACAATGAGCAGTTCTTC. The J gene is TRBJ2-1, the V gene TRBV5-1; 7 bases are shared with TRBD1. CDR3 length equals 15 residues. Trimming at V came to 3 bases and at J to 2 bases, leaving 5 bases not matched to a gene. Germline loops: CDR1 SGHRS, CDR2 YFSETQ.

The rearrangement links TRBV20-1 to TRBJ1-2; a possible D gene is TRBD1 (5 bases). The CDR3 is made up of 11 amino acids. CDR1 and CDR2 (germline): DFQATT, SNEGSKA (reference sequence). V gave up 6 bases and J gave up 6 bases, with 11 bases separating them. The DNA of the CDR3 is TGCAGTGCCCCGACGGGGGATGGCTACACCTTC. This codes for CSAPTGDGYTF.

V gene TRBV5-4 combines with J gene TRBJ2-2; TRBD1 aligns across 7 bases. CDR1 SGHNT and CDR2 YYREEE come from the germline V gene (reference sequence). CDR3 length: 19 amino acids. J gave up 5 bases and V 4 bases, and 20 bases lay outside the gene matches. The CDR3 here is CASSPQDPGQAGGTGELFF. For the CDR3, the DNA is TGTGCCAGCAGCCCCCAGGATCCCGGACAGGCAGGCGGGACCGGGGAGCTGTTTTTT.

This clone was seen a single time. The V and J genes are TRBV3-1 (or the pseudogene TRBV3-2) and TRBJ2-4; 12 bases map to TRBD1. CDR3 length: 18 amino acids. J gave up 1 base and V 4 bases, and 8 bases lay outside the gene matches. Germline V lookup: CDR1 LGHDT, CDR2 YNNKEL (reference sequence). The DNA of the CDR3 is TGTGCCAGCAGCCCCGGGACAGGGGGCTACATGGCCAAAAACATTCAGTACTTC. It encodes CASSPGTGGYMAKNIQYF.

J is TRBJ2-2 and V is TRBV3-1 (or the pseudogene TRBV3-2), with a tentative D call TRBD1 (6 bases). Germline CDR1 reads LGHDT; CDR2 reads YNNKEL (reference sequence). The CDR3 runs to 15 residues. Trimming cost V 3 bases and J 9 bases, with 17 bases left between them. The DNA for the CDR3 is TGTGCCAGCAGCCACGACCCCCGGGGACATCGGGAGCTGTTTTTT. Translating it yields CASSHDPRGHRELFF.

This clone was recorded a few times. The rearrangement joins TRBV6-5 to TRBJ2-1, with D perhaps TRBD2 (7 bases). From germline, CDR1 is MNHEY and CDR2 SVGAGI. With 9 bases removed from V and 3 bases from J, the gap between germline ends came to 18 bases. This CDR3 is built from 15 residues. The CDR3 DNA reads TGTGCCAGTAGGGGAGGGGGAATAGGCTACAATGAGCAGTTCTTC. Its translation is CASRGGGIGYNEQFF.

This chain's CDR3 is CASRGLNEKLFF. In nucleotides, the CDR3 is TGTGCCAGCAGGGGGCTTAATGAAAAACTGTTTTTT. The genes are TRBV2 and TRBJ1-4, with D possibly TRBD1 on 5 matching bases. The V and J ends lost 6 bases and 4 bases respectively, with 6 bases between them. CDR1 and CDR2 (germline): SNHLY, FYNNEI. This CDR3 is built from 12 residues.

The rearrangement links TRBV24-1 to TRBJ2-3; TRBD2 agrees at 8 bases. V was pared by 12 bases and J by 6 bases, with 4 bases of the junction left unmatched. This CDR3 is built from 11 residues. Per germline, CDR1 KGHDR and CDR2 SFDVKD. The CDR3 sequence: CASGGSDTQYF. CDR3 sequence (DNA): TGTGCCTCGGGGGGGTCCGATACGCAGTATTTT.